The 17 T cell receptor beta chains listed next were all sequenced from one sample in a study of post-analysis software for immune sequencing data. Study-level points and caveats: Among about 5 TRBV segments more frequent in patients than controls were TRBV5-6, TRBV5-1 and TRBV20-1.

These receptors' antigens are unknown. The TCR beta cDNA libraries carried unique molecular identifiers. A single record per CDR3 protein comes from TCRdb applying MiXCR to the PCR reads. The sample carries over 700,000 distinct CDR3 sequences, about 27% recorded once. The sample was blood. The receptors come from a girl aged 5 to 17 with multiple sclerosis.

The rearrangement joins TRBV27 to TRBJ1-5; D ambiguous. CDR1 is MNHEY, CDR2 SMNVEV, per germline (reference sequence). The CDR3 is 15 amino acids. Trimming left V 6 bases short and J 0 bases short, with 12 bases between. The CDR3 bases are TGTGCCAGCAGCCACCGTCCACGTAGCAATCAGCCCCAGCATTTT. Translating gives CASSHRPRSNQPQHF.

The V gene is TRBV3-1, the J gene TRBJ2-3; 7 bases are a match to TRBD2. V shed 3 bases, J shed 11 bases, and the junction held 2 bases outside the gene matches. Germline V gives CDR1 LGHDT, CDR2 YNNKEL (reference sequence). CDR3 length equals 11 residues. CDR3 sequence reads: CASSQGGVQYF. CDR3 coding DNA: TGTGCCAGCAGCCAGGGAGGGGTGCAGTATTTT.

CDR3 region: CRPASTNNYEQYF. The CDR3 DNA reads TGCAGACCAGCGTCGACTAACAACTACGAGCAGTACTTC. V is TRBV20-1 and J is TRBJ2-7, with D perhaps matching TRBD2 (5 bases). Germline CDR1 is DFQATT and CDR2 is SNEGSKA (reference sequence). The CDR3 runs 13 residues.

The chain uses TRBV12-3 or TRBV12-4 and TRBJ2-3; 11 bases map to TRBD1. CDR3 size: 16 residues. V was pared by 6 bases and J by 2 bases, with 7 bases of the junction left unmatched. CDR3 amino acids: CASRSGQGEDTDTQYF. The CDR3 DNA reads as TGTGCCAGCAGGTCGGGACAGGGGGAGGACACAGATACGCAGTATTTT.

The chain carries TRBV5-1 and TRBJ1-6; 8 positions match TRBD1. The CDR3 totals 15 residues. After removal of 4 bases from V and 10 bases from J, the junction contained 10 bases not matched to a gene. Germline CDR1 reads SGHRS; CDR2 reads YFSETQ. The CDR3 loop is CASSNQDRVGSPLHF. CDR3 nucleotide sequence: TGCGCCAGCAGCAACCAGGACAGGGTTGGCTCACCCCTCCACTTT.

The chain employs TRBV14 and TRBJ1-4; D remains unclear. This CDR3 is built from 15 residues. Germline CDR1 reads SGHDN; CDR2 reads FVKESK. V shed 0 bases and J shed 3 bases, with 8 bases lying between them. The CDR3 loop reads CASSQDYRANEKLFF. CDR3 bases: TGTGCCAGCAGCCAAGACTACAGAGCTAATGAAAAACTGTTTTTT. The full variable domain, in which reference TRBV14 and TRBJ1-4 provide the parts outside the CDR3, is EAGVTQFPSHSVIEKGQTVTLRCDPISGHDNLYWYRRVMGKEIKFLLHFVKESKQDESGMPNNRFLAERTGGTYSTLKVQPAELEDSGVYFCASSQDYRANEKLFFGSGTQLSVL.

The rearrangement uses TRBV12-3 or TRBV12-4 and TRBJ2-1; no definite D call. The germline V and J ends were trimmed by 5 bases and 9 bases, with 14 bases remaining between them. CDR3 length: 13 amino acids. CDR3 sequence: CASSLQIYAEQFF. The DNA for the CDR3 is TGTGCCAGCAGTCTTCAGATTTACGCTGAGCAGTTCTTC.

This clonotype was recorded at least ten times. V is TRBV29-1 and J is TRBJ2-1; D assignment may be TRBD1 or TRBD2 (6 bases each). The CDR3 consists of 15 residues. Trimming shortened V by 7 bases and J by 0 bases, and 16 bases separated the two germline ends. Germline V gives CDR1 SQVTM, CDR2 ANQGSEA. CDR3 amino acids: CSAGGGGSSYNEQFF. Written as DNA, the CDR3 is TGCAGCGCCGGGGGCGGCGGAAGCTCCTACAATGAGCAGTTCTTC.

This clonotype was seen repeatedly, ten times or more. The gene calls are TRBV7-9 and TRBJ2-1; D is perhaps TRBD1 (5 bases). The CDR3 has 14 residues. V lost 4 bases to trimming and J lost 4 bases, with 11 bases between them. CDR1 is SEHNR, CDR2 FQNEAQ, per germline (reference sequence). CDR3 region: CASSSQGSYNEQFF. The CDR3, as DNA: TGTGCCAGCAGCTCGCAGGGATCGTACAATGAGCAGTTCTTC.

The chain couples TRBV11-2 to TRBJ2-7; D gene ambiguous. V gave up 11 bases and J gave up 7 bases, with 18 bases separating them. From germline, CDR1 is SGHAT and CDR2 FQNNGV. The CDR3 is 12 residues long. The CDR3 coding sequence is TGTGCCGCCTCTCCTGGGCTGGGGGAGCAGTACTTC. This translates into CAASPGLGEQYF.

CDR3 in DNA: TGCGCCAGCAGACCCGACCCCAATTCACCCCTCCACTTT. Residues: CASRPDPNSPLHF. The rearrangement uses TRBV5-1 and TRBJ1-6; D gene ambiguous. The CDR3 runs to 13 residues. Per germline, CDR1 SGHRS and CDR2 YFSETQ. V lost 5 bases and J 7 bases, leaving 10 bases between the germline ends.

In its sample, this clonotype was seen a few times. The chain links TRBV28 to TRBJ2-7; D gene ambiguous. The length of the CDR3 is 15 residues. Germline V gene sequence: CDR1 MDHEN, CDR2 SYDVKM. Trimming stripped 3 bases from V and 2 bases from J, with 14 bases between. This CDR3 reads CASSLPSGRTYEQYF. Written as DNA, the CDR3 is TGTGCCAGCAGTTTGCCCTCTGGGCGAACCTACGAGCAGTACTTC.

The chain uses TRBV11-2 and TRBJ2-5; tentatively, D is TRBD1 (6 bases). CDR1 SGHAT and CDR2 FQNNGV come from the germline V gene. CDR3 length equals 13 residues. V was cut by 5 bases and J by 11 bases, with 18 bases left in between. CDR3 in amino acids: CASSQRVRGEQYF. The CDR3 region has the DNA TGTGCCAGCAGCCAAAGGGTCAGGGGAGAGCAGTACTTC. The entire variable domain, with the rest obtained from reference TRBV11-2 and TRBJ2-5, is as follows: EAGVAQSPRYKIIEKRQSVAFWCNPISGHATLYWYQQILGQGPKLLIQFQNNGVVDDSQLPKDRFSAERLKGVDSTLKIQPAKLEDSAVYLCASSQRVRGEQYFGPGTRLLVL.

This clonotype was recorded a few times. A much larger clone lies one base from this, so it may be a read error. The chain couples TRBV29-1 to TRBJ2-3; 8 positions agree with TRBD1. Germline trimming cut 8 bases from V and 2 bases from J; bases unmatched to any gene: 9. The CDR3 sequence is 14 residues long. Looked up from germline, CDR1 is SQVTM and CDR2 is ANQGSEA. The CDR3, as DNA: TGCAGCACTCTAGGGACAGGACCCACAGATACGCAGTATTTT. Residues: CSTLGTGPTDTQYF.

The V gene is TRBV12-3 or TRBV12-4, the J gene TRBJ2-1; 8 bases line up with TRBD1. There are 15 residues in the CDR3. V was pared by 6 bases and J by 3 bases, with 7 bases of the junction left unmatched. Here the CDR3 reads CASRETGAYYNEQFF. The DNA for the CDR3 is TGTGCCAGCAGAGAGACAGGGGCCTACTACAATGAGCAGTTCTTC.

This clonotype was recorded only once. This chain links TRBV9 with TRBJ1-4; TRBD1 matches at 9 bases. The V gene end was trimmed by 4 bases and the J gene end by 7 bases; junction bases not matched to a gene: 11. The CDR3 loop spans 16 amino acids. CDR1 and CDR2 from the germline V gene are SGDLS and YYNGEE. The CDR3 coding sequence is TGTGCCAGCAGCCCGGGACAGGGAATGTCGAGTGAAAAACTGTTTTTT. This gives the protein CASSPGQGMSSEKLFF.

The chain joins TRBV20-1 to TRBJ1-4; 9 bases line up with TRBD1. The CDR3 has 16 residues. CDR1 is DFQATT and CDR2 is SNEGSKA in the germline V gene (reference sequence). After removal of 3 bases from V and 4 bases from J, the junction contained 9 bases not matched to a gene. The chain's CDR3 is CSARGDRVRFNEKLFF. For the CDR3, the DNA is TGCAGTGCTAGGGGGGACAGGGTTCGCTTTAATGAAAAACTGTTTTTT.